These T cell receptor beta chains were read from a single sample in a study of cytomegalovirus exposure and HLA in healthy donors. Here immunoSEQ multiplex PCR was the method, and the copy in TCRdb shows in-frame clones only, minus some. The sample records around 92,000 clones, 80% being singletons. Material: PBMCs. All receptors come from a man aged 18-30 years in good health and CMV-seronegative. Both conserved end residues are trimmed from each CDR3.

TRBV4-1,TRBJ1-2,ASSQDRKAEDNYGYT
TRBV14,TRBJ2-7,ASSQKYRLAGEQY
TRBV9,TRBJ1-1,ASSPGNTEAF
TRBV11-2,TRBJ2-1,ASSLDSGSYNEQF
TRBV5-6,TRBJ2-1,ASSSPPGQSYEQF
TRBV27,TRBJ2-7,ASSSGTPTYEQY
TRBV9,TRBJ1-4,ASSAGTGGEKLF
TRBV6-1,TRBJ1-2,ASIGGGNYGYT
TRBV30,TRBJ1-6,AWSGQGGNNSPLH
TRBV11-3,TRBJ1-6,ASSWRENSPLH
TRBV5-4,TRBJ2-5,ASSFPSGGPETQY
TRBV4-1,TRBJ2-1,ASSQADEQF
TRBV5-1,TRBJ2-7,ASSGRTGNYEQY
TRBV5-1,TRBJ1-1,ASSPRTGDMAEAF
TRBV19,TRBJ1-5,ASSLRDRISNQPQH
TRBV4-1,TRBJ2-5,ASSQDWAGEETQY
TRBV18,TRBJ2-1,ASSLWTSGDYNEQF
TRBV11-3,TRBJ2-2,ASSDLGGNTGELF
TRBV6-1,TRBJ1-6,ASSESPGGNSPLH
TRBV6-1,TRBJ2-3,ASSEQRGGVDTQY
TRBV5-1,TRBJ2-1,ASSLESGGLYNEQF
TRBV5-1,TRBJ1-1,ASSPQVLTSGAF
TRBV12-5,TRBJ2-5,ASGFRVQETQY
TRBV6-6,TRBJ1-1,ASRLESGVAF
TRBV4-1,TRBJ1-5,ASSQRGDQPQH
TRBV18,TRBJ1-1,ASSPETVTEAF
TRBV5-1,TRBJ2-5,ASSFRVSPETQY
TRBV16,TRBJ1-6,ASSISYQGTSYNSPLH
TRBV28,TRBJ1-5,ASSLTGGSNQPQH
TRBV7-2,TRBJ2-5,ASSLGGGGGETQY
TRBV9,TRBJ1-1,ASSPPARGGTPNTEAF
TRBV7-7,TRBJ2-1,ASSLGRGEYNEQF
TRBV6-5,TRBJ1-4,ASRGSTGGDEKLF
TRBV2,TRBJ1-2,ARYTDRVDYGYT
TRBV7-2,TRBJ1-5,ASSLAGTGLVSQH
TRBV27,TRBJ2-2,ASSDTYTGELF
TRBV19,TRBJ1-5,ASSIDSGTDSNQPQH
TRBV11-2,TRBJ2-6,ASSLGLRANVLT
TRBV5-1,TRBJ1-6,ASSLWTGGSSPLH
TRBV5-1,TRBJ2-5,ASSPEDRETQY
TRBV10-3,TRBJ1-6,AITSGLRGGPLH
TRBV18,TRBJ2-7,ASSLNGQGAEQY
TRBV6-1,TRBJ2-5,ASSEAGWGPETQY
TRBV10-2,TRBJ1-4,ATRVRGQGLNEKLF
TRBV2,TRBJ2-5,ASSGRGGRQETQY
TRBV27,TRBJ2-7,ASVPLGQGAYEQY
TRBV7-8,TRBJ2-7,ASSLGLAGHYEQY
TRBV7-7,TRBJ1-4,ASSLGRGPNEKLF
TRBV7-6,TRBJ2-7,ASSSLSSYEQY
TRBV19,TRBJ1-5,ASSIGTGGRWSNQPQH
TRBV7-9,TRBJ2-3,SSSFSTSGRGDTQY
TRBV6-4,TRBJ2-4,ASNPPLAGGNIQY
TRBV27,TRBJ2-1,ASSLTGGGYNEQF
TRBV5-5,TRBJ1-1,ASSLEGGGTEAF
TRBV9,TRBJ2-5,ASSVGARQETQY
TRBV30,TRBJ1-1,AWSTDRFTNMNTEAF
TRBV30,TRBJ2-7,AASPGGPSQY
TRBV9,TRBJ2-1,ASSVLQGAYNEQF
TRBV7-9,TRBJ2-7,ASTPGTGSYEQY
TRBV6-5,TRBJ2-7,ASKKGGGTYEQY